Listed below are T cell receptor beta chains from one sample, sequenced in a study of metastatic and nonmetastatic thyroid tumors. Through MiXCR, TCRdb re-clonotyped the PCR reads. Among 13,000 or so clones listed, 31% were seen once. Sequencing was carried out using tumor tissue. These receptors came from a male donor with papillary thyroid cancer or a benign thyroid nodule (not recorded which). Some clones in this sample may be carry-over from other donors' samples. The CDR3 runs from the conserved cysteine through the conserved F or W. A D gene is named only where the DNA matches it firmly. Only part of the rows carry a size: once, few, many, or a class if the clone is expanded.

clone size,J gene,D gene,V gene,CDR3 protein,CDR3 DNA
many,TRBJ2-1,TRBD2,TRBV2,CASRMVAGGVGEQFF,TGTGCCAGCAGGATGGTAGCGGGGGGGGTCGGTGAGCAGTTCTTC
many,TRBJ2-5,TRBD1,TRBV6-1,CASRARDRAGETQYF,TGTGCCAGCAGAGCCCGGGACAGGGCAGGGGAGACCCAGTACTTC
-,TRBJ2-2,TRBD2,TRBV5-1,CASSLDLADTGELFF,TGCGCCAGCAGCTTGGACCTAGCGGACACCGGGGAGCTGTTTTTT
large,TRBJ2-3,-,TRBV27,CASSLSWGDTQYF,TGTGCCAGCAGTTTATCGTGGGGCGATACGCAGTATTTT
large,TRBJ2-3,TRBD2,TRBV6-2/TRBV6-3,CASSYSTGTSGRTDTQYF,TGTGCCAGCAGTTACTCGACCGGGACTAGCGGACGCACAGATACGCAGTATTTT
few,TRBJ1-2,-,TRBV6-1,CASSEKGTGGYTF,TGTGCCAGCAGTGAGAAAGGAACCGGGGGCTACACCTTC
-,TRBJ2-2,-,TRBV11-2,CASSLHQGGNTGELFF,TGTGCCAGCAGCTTACACCAGGGGGGGAACACCGGGGAGCTGTTTTTT
-,TRBJ1-3,-,TRBV28,CASSPNTGGNTIYF,TGTGCCAGCAGTCCCAACACGGGCGGAAACACCATATATTTT
-,TRBJ2-1,TRBD2,TRBV27,CASSLRARLALMNEQFF,TGTGCCAGCAGCCTCCGAGCCAGACTAGCCCTAATGAATGAGCAGTTCTTC
-,TRBJ2-1,TRBD1,TRBV7-2,CASSSTGGGGEQFF,TGTGCCAGCAGCTCCACAGGGGGCGGGGGTGAGCAGTTCTTC
once,TRBJ2-1,-,TRBV5-1,CASSLTMAGSSYNEQFF,TGCGCCAGCAGCTTGACCATGGCGGGGAGCTCCTACAATGAGCAGTTCTTC
many,TRBJ2-1,TRBD1,TRBV19,CASSGGRTGGNGAYNEQFF,TGTGCCAGTAGTGGGGGTAGGACAGGTGGGAACGGGGCGTACAATGAGCAGTTCTTC
few,TRBJ1-1,-,TRBV6-2/TRBV6-3,CASSYVENTEAFF,TGTGCCAGCAGTTACGTGGAGAACACTGAAGCTTTCTTT
few,TRBJ2-3,-,TRBV6-2/TRBV6-3,CASSHTGSTDTQYF,TGTGCCAGCAGCCATACAGGATCCACAGATACGCAGTATTTT
medium-sized,TRBJ2-3,-,TRBV12-3/TRBV12-4,CASSLQGYTQYF,TGTGCCAGCAGTTTGCAGGGTTATACGCAGTATTTT
-,TRBJ1-3,-,TRBV5-1,CASSSDGRSVYTIYF,TGCGCCAGCAGCTCTGACGGTCGCTCTGTATACACCATATATTTT
many,TRBJ2-3,-,TRBV7-3,CASSWGRASTDTQYF,TGTGCCAGCAGCTGGGGACGAGCTAGCACAGATACGCAGTATTTT
few,TRBJ2-3,-,TRBV25-1,CASASLRDTQYF,TGTGCCAGCGCGTCGCTGCGGGATACGCAGTATTTT
many,TRBJ2-1,-,TRBV20-1,CSASSGRGLDNEQFF,TGCAGTGCCTCGAGTGGTCGGGGGTTAGACAATGAGCAGTTCTTC
many,TRBJ1-3,-,TRBV9,CASTPGVISGNTIYF,TGTGCCAGCACGCCGGGGGTTATCTCTGGAAACACCATATATTTT
-,TRBJ2-5,TRBD1,TRBV28,CASSSTGGPQYF,TGTGCCAGCAGTTCAACAGGGGGACCCCAGTACTTC
medium-sized,TRBJ1-2,TRBD1,TRBV6-1,CASSLGTGERGYTF,TGTGCCAGCAGTCTAGGGACAGGGGAACGTGGCTACACCTTC
-,TRBJ2-1,-,TRBV6-1,CASSQRVYNEQFF,TGTGCCAGCAGCCAGAGGGTCTACAATGAGCAGTTCTTC